The rows below give T cell receptor beta chains drawn from one sample of a study of cytomegalovirus exposure and HLA in healthy donors. TCRdb's table, derived via immunoSEQ multiplex PCR, lists solely in-frame clones and lacks some. The profile shows some 210,000 clones, around 80% of them singletons. Sequenced: PBMCs. The receptors here all came from a male donor in good health and CMV-seronegative. The CDR3 runs from the conserved cysteine through the conserved F or W. Fields, in order: V gene, J gene, CDR3 length, D gene, CDR3 protein. D genes are given only for firm matches.

>TRBV4-2|TRBJ2-7|14|-
CASSQDREQYEQYF
>TRBV19|TRBJ2-2|15|-
CASSPAKFNTGELFF
>TRBV14|TRBJ2-1|15|-
CASSQDTATFSEQFF
>TRBV11-2|TRBJ2-7|12|-
CASSFGAYEQYF
>TRBV10-3|TRBJ2-1|16|TRBD2
CAISETSGFSYNEQFF
>TRBV11-2|TRBJ1-1|15|TRBD1
CASRQRGQGNTEAFF
>TRBV7-8|TRBJ2-7|15|-
CASSLKSLGGNEQYF
>TRBV7-3|TRBJ2-5|14|TRBD2
CASSPGGDRETQYF
>TRBV15|TRBJ2-4|14|-
CATSRDRRRDIQYF
>TRBV19|TRBJ2-5|13|-
CASSIEGAAAKYF
>TRBV14|TRBJ2-7|14|TRBD2
CASSQEPTSGPLRF
>TRBV10-3|TRBJ2-1|14|TRBD2
CAISGLAGDHEQFF
>TRBV5-1|TRBJ2-1|16|TRBD2
CASSKTSVLSYNEQFF
>TRBV5-4|TRBJ2-2|13|-
CASSFGYTGELFF
>TRBV5-8|TRBJ2-7|15|TRBD1
CASSSGTGVSSEQYF
>TRBV19|TRBJ2-1|13|-
CARYGDRGNEQFF
>TRBV7-3|TRBJ1-1|13|-
CASSRSRNTEAFF
>TRBV7-6|TRBJ2-2|13|-
CASSLLGAGELFF